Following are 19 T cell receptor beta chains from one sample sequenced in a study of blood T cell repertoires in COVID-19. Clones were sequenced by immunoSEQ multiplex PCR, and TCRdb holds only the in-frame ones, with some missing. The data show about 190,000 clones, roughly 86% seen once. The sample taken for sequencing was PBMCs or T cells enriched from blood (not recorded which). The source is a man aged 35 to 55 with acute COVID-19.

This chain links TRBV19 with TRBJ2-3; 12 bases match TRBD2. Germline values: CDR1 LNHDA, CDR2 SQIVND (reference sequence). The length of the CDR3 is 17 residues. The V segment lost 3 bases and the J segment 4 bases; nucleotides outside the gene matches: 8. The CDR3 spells CASSIWTSGTLADTQYF. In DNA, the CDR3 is TGTGCCAGTAGTATCTGGACTAGCGGGACTCTTGCAGATACGCAGTATTTT.

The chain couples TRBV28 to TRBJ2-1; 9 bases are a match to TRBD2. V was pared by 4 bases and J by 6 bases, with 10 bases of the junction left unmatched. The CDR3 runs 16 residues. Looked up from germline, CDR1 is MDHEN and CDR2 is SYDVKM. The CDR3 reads CASSSGAGGPRNEQFF. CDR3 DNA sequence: TGTGCCAGCAGTTCGGGGGCGGGAGGGCCCCGCAATGAGCAGTTCTTC.

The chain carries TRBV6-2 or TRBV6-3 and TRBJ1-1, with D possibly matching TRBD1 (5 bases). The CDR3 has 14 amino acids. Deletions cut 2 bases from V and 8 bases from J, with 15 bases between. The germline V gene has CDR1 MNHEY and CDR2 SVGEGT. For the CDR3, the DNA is TGTGCCAGCAGTTACGGCAAAAACAGGATCGAAGCTTTCTTT. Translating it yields CASSYGKNRIEAFF.

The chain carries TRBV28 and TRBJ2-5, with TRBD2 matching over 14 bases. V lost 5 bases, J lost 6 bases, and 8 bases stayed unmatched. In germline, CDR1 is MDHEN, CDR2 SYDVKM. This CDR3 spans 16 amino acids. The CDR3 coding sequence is TGTGCCAGCAGTATCGGGACTAGCGGGAGTTGGAAGACCCAGTACTTC. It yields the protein CASSIGTSGSWKTQYF.

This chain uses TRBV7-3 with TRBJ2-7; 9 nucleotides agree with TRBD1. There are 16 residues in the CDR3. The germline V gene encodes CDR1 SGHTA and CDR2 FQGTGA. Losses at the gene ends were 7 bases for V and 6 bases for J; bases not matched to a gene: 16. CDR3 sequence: CASIILIGQGLSEQYF. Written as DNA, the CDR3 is TGTGCCAGCATTATACTGATTGGACAGGGGCTATCCGAGCAGTACTTC.

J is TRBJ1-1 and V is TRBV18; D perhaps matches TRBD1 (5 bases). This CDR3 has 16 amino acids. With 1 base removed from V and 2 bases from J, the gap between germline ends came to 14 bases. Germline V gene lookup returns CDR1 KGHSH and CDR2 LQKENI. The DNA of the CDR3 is TGTGCCAGCTCACCACGGCGGGGGGATGGAAACACTGAAGCTTTCTTT. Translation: CASSPRRGDGNTEAFF.

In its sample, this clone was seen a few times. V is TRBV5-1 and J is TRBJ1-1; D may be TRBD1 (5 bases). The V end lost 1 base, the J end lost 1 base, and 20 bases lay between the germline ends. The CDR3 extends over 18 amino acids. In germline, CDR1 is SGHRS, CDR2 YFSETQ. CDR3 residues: CASSLRPPRAGTNTEAFF. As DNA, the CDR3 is TGCGCCAGCAGCTTGAGACCCCCCAGGGCAGGCACGAACACTGAAGCTTTCTTT.

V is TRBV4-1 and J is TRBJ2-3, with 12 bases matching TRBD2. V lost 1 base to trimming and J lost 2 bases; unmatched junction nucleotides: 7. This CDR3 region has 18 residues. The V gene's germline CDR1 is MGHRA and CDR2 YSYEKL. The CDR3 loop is CASSQAKLAGGVTDTQYF. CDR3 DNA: TGCGCCAGCAGCCAAGCAAAACTAGCGGGAGGCGTCACAGATACGCAGTATTTT.

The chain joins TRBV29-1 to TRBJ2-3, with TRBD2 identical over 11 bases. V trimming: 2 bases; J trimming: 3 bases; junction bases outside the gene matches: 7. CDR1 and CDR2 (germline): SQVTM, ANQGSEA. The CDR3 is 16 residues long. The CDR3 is CSVESPTSGRTDTQYF. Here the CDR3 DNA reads TGCAGCGTTGAATCCCCAACTAGCGGGAGAACAGATACGCAGTATTTT.

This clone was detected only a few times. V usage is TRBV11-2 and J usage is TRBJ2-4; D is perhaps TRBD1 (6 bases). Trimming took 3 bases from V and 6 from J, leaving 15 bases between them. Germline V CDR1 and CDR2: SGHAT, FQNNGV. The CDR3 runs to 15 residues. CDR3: CASSLTQGPLNIQYF. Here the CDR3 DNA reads TGTGCCAGCAGCTTGACACAGGGACCGCTAAACATTCAGTACTTC.

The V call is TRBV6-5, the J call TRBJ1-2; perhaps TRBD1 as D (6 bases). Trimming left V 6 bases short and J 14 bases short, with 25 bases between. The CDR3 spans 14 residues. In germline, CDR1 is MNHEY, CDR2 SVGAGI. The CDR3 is CASSRTPGTLERTF. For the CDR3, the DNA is TGTGCCAGCAGCCGGACCCCCGGGACACTAGAGCGGACCTTC.

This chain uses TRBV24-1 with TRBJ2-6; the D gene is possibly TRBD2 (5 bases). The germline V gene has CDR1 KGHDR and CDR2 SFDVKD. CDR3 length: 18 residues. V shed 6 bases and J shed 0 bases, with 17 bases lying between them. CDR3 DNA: TGTGCCACCAGTCCGCGAGGGAGTAGCCGCTCTGGGGCCAACGTCCTGACTTTC. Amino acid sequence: CATSPRGSSRSGANVLTF.

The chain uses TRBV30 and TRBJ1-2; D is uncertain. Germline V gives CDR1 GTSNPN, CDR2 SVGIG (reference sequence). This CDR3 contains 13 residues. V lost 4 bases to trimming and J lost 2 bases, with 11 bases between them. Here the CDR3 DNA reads TGTGCCTGGAAGGAGAGGAGGAACTATGGCTACACCTTC. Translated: CAWKERRNYGYTF. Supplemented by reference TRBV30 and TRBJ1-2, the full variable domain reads SQTIHQWPATLVQPVGSPLSLECTVEGTSNPNLYWYRQAAGRGLQLLFYSVGIGQISSEVPQNLSASRPQDRQFILSSKKLLLSDSGFYLCAWKERRNYGYTFGSGTRLTVV.

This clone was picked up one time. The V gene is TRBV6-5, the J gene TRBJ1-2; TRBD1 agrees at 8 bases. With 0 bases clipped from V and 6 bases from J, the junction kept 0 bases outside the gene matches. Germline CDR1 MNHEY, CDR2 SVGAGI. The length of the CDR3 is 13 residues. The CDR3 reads CASSYSTGDGYTF. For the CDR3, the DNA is TGTGCCAGCAGTTACTCGACAGGGGATGGCTACACCTTC.

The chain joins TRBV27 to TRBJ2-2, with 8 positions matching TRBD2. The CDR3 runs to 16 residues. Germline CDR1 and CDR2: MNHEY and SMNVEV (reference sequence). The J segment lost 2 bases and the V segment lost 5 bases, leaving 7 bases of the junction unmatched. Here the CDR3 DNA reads TGTGCCAGCAGTCCCCGCGGGAGGATTAACACCGGGGAGCTGTTTTTT. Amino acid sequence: CASSPRGRINTGELFF.

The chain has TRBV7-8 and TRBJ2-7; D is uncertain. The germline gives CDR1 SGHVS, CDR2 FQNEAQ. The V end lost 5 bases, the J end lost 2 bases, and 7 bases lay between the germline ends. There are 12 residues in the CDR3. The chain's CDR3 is CASSESTYEQYF. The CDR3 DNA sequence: TGTGCCAGCAGCGAGAGTACCTACGAGCAGTACTTC.

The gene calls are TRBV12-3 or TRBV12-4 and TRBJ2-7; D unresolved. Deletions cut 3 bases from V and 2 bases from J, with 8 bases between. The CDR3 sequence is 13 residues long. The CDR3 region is CASSFGLTYEQYF. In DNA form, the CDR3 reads TGTGCCAGCAGTTTCGGGTTAACCTACGAGCAGTACTTC.

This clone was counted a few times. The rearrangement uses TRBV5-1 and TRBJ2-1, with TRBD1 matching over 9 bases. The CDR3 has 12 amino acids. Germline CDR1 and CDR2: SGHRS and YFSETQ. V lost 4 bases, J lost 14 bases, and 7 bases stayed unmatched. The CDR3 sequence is CASSPWTGEKFF. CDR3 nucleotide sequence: TGCGCCAGCAGCCCCTGGACAGGGGAAAAGTTCTTC.

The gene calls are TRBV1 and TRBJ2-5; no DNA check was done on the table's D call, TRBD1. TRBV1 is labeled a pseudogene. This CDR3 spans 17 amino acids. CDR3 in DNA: TGCACCAGCAGCCAAGATATTCCGCAGGGGCCTCAAGAGACCCAGTACTTC. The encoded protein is CTSSQDIPQGPQETQYF.